The T cell receptor (beta chain) under discussion was sequenced for a study of cytomegalovirus exposure and HLA in healthy donors. Study-level findings and limits: The authors later found most CMV-associated TCR beta chains appeared HLA-restricted.

This PCR relied on a set of 60 Vbeta primers and 13 Jbeta primers. Clones were sequenced by immunoSEQ multiplex PCR, and TCRdb holds only the in-frame ones, with some missing. Of about 160,000 clones detected, 60% to 80% appear once; the ten largest clones hold less than 2.5%. CDR1 and CDR2 from the germline V gene are LNHDA and SQIVND (reference sequence). The CDR3 loop spans 13 amino acids. V was cut by 2 bases and J by 4 bases, with 8 bases left in between. Of note for this clone: No antigen is known for it.

Sample: PBMCs. The chain carries TRBV19 and TRBJ2-5; D unresolved. This sequence originates from a man aged 45 to 65 in good health and CMV-seropositive. The CDR3 here is CASSIWRGETQYF. The CDR3 DNA reads as TGTGCCAGTAGTATATGGAGAGGAGAGACCCAGTACTTC.